Sequencing of this T cell receptor (beta chain) was carried out in a study of Graves' ophthalmopathy and Graves' hyperthyroidism. Study observations and caveats: The blood repertoire also included most expanded thyroid clonotypes above 0.001 frequency.

RNA transcripts served as template for amplifying TCR beta CDR3 sequences. The workflow started with a first-round RT-PCR run with HTBI primers and then moved on to a second-round multiplex PCR. MiXCR, run by TCRdb on the multiplex PCR reads, gives a single entry per CDR3 protein. Seen here are 620,000 or so distinct CDR3 sequences, 20% to 25% observed once, and the top ten hold roughly 6.9%. V was pared by 3 bases and J by 6 bases, with 14 bases between. The germline V gene encodes CDR1 SGHVS and CDR2 FQNEAQ. This CDR3 is built from 15 residues. Remarks on this clonotype: Its specificity is unknown.

The V gene is TRBV7-8, the J gene TRBJ2-2; D possibly corresponds to TRBD2 (5 bases). The TCR originated in a woman younger than 35 with stable Graves' hyperthyroidism. Some clones in this sample may be carry-over from other donors' samples. What was sequenced was peripheral blood. CDR3 residues: CASSFVEGRAGELFF. The CDR3 DNA reads as TGTGCCAGCAGCTTCGTCGAGGGAAGGGCCGGGGAGCTGTTTTTT.